This is a list of T cell receptor beta chains from one sample in a study of OX40 agonist ivuxolimab in advanced cancers. TCRdb's copy holds only in-frame clones and misses some; the assay was immunoSEQ multiplex PCR. The sample holds about 33,000 clones; around 90% are singletons and the top ten take approximately 0.9%. Specimen: CD4+ or CD8+ T cells sorted from blood, collected in a trial of the OX40 agonist ivuxolimab. These receptors were taken from an adult with an advanced solid tumor such as melanoma, head and neck, liver or kidney cancer. Both conserved end residues are part of each CDR3. The order of the fields is CDR3 protein, CDR3 DNA, J gene, D gene, clone size, V gene. The D gene is left open where the match is weak. Clone size is given for some rows only: seen once, a few or many times, or a class if the clone is expanded.

cdr3_aa: CASSLGQGGANEKLFF; cdr3_nt: TGCGCCAGCAGCTTGGGACAGGGAGGAGCTAATGAAAAACTGTTTTTT; j_call: TRBJ1-4; d_call: TRBD1; clone_size: NA; v_call: TRBV5-1
cdr3_aa: CASSVGQGGTYEQYF; cdr3_nt: TGTGCCAGCAGCGTAGGGCAGGGGGGAACCTACGAGCAGTACTTC; j_call: TRBJ2-7; d_call: NA; clone_size: NA; v_call: TRBV9
cdr3_aa: CASKGRERRTNEKLFF; cdr3_nt: TGTGCCAGCAAAGGCAGGGAAAGGCGGACTAATGAAAAACTGTTTTTT; j_call: TRBJ1-4; d_call: NA; clone_size: NA; v_call: TRBV2
cdr3_aa: CASGRDRAYNEQFF; cdr3_nt: TGTGCCAGTGGACGGGACAGGGCCTACAATGAGCAGTTCTTC; j_call: TRBJ2-1; d_call: TRBD1; clone_size: NA; v_call: TRBV19
cdr3_aa: CASSPSGQVNYGYTF; cdr3_nt: TGTGCCAGCAGCCCCTCGGGGCAGGTTAACTATGGCTACACCTTC; j_call: TRBJ1-2; d_call: NA; clone_size: NA; v_call: TRBV7-3
cdr3_aa: CASGGQGALGYGYTF; cdr3_nt: TGTGCCAGTGGTGGACAGGGGGCCCTTGGATATGGCTACACCTTC; j_call: TRBJ1-2; d_call: TRBD1; clone_size: NA; v_call: TRBV28
cdr3_aa: CASSLGRDYEQYF; cdr3_nt: TGCGCCAGCAGCTTGGGCAGAGACTACGAGCAGTACTTC; j_call: TRBJ2-7; d_call: NA; clone_size: few; v_call: TRBV5-1
cdr3_aa: CASSLAGLAGYNEQFF; cdr3_nt: TGCGCCAGCAGCTTGGCCGGACTAGCGGGCTACAATGAGCAGTTCTTC; j_call: TRBJ2-1; d_call: TRBD2; clone_size: NA; v_call: TRBV5-1
cdr3_aa: CASSYHRLGRTYEQYF; cdr3_nt: TGTGCCAGCAGTTACCATCGGCTGGGCCGTACCTACGAGCAGTACTTC; j_call: TRBJ2-7; d_call: NA; clone_size: few; v_call: TRBV6-5
cdr3_aa: CASSLLAGGFNEQFF; cdr3_nt: TGTGCCAGCAGTTTATTGGCGGGAGGGTTTAATGAGCAGTTCTTC; j_call: TRBJ2-1; d_call: TRBD2; clone_size: NA; v_call: TRBV28
cdr3_aa: CASSSSGTQETQYF; cdr3_nt: TGTGCCAGCAGTTCCTCCGGGACCCAAGAGACCCAGTACTTC; j_call: TRBJ2-5; d_call: NA; clone_size: NA; v_call: TRBV7-6
cdr3_aa: CASSYGASGSTDTQYF; cdr3_nt: TGTGCCAGCAGTTACGGGGCTAGCGGGAGCACAGATACGCAGTATTTT; j_call: TRBJ2-3; d_call: TRBD2; clone_size: NA; v_call: TRBV6-5
cdr3_aa: CASRSSSNQPQHF; cdr3_nt: TGCGCCAGCAGATCATCGAGTAATCAGCCCCAGCATTTT; j_call: TRBJ1-5; d_call: NA; clone_size: once; v_call: TRBV5-1
cdr3_aa: CASTGGGGNQPQHF; cdr3_nt: TGTGCCAGTACTGGCGGAGGGGGCAATCAGCCCCAGCATTTT; j_call: TRBJ1-5; d_call: NA; clone_size: NA; v_call: TRBV19
cdr3_aa: CASSLGPGKPQHF; cdr3_nt: TGTGCCAGCAGCTTAGGGCCCGGTAAACCCCAGCATTTT; j_call: TRBJ1-5; d_call: NA; clone_size: NA; v_call: TRBV7-6
cdr3_aa: CSVRMGVTDTQYF; cdr3_nt: TGCAGCGTACGAATGGGGGTAACAGATACGCAGTATTTT; j_call: TRBJ2-3; d_call: NA; clone_size: NA; v_call: TRBV29-1
cdr3_aa: CASSPHTGNTEAFF; cdr3_nt: TGTGCCAGCAGCCCACACACAGGGAACACTGAAGCTTTCTTT; j_call: TRBJ1-1; d_call: NA; clone_size: NA; v_call: TRBV9
cdr3_aa: CASSKTTGELFF; cdr3_nt: TGTGCCAGCAGCAAAACAACCGGGGAGCTGTTTTTT; j_call: TRBJ2-2; d_call: NA; clone_size: NA; v_call: TRBV7-3
cdr3_aa: CASSPPGQNYGYTF; cdr3_nt: TGTGCCAGCAGTCCCCCGGGACAGAACTATGGCTACACCTTC; j_call: TRBJ1-2; d_call: TRBD1; clone_size: NA; v_call: TRBV27
cdr3_aa: CAITAGKGLEQYF; cdr3_nt: TGTGCCATCACTGCAGGGAAAGGGCTCGAGCAGTACTTC; j_call: TRBJ2-7; d_call: NA; clone_size: once; v_call: TRBV10-3
cdr3_aa: CASSSHDRGRTYEQYF; cdr3_nt: TGTGCCAGCAGCTCACACGACAGGGGGCGGACCTACGAGCAGTACTTC; j_call: TRBJ2-7; d_call: TRBD1; clone_size: NA; v_call: TRBV5-5
cdr3_aa: CASSLAGGHNEQFF; cdr3_nt: TGTGCCAGCAGCCTAGCGGGGGGGCATAATGAGCAGTTCTTC; j_call: TRBJ2-1; d_call: TRBD2; clone_size: NA; v_call: TRBV9
cdr3_aa: CASSARADNEKLFF; cdr3_nt: TGTGCCAGCAGTGCCCGGGCCGATAATGAAAAACTGTTTTTT; j_call: TRBJ1-4; d_call: NA; clone_size: once; v_call: TRBV6-5
cdr3_aa: CASSQGSGSSYNEQFF; cdr3_nt: TGTGCCAGCAGCCAGGGCAGCGGGAGCTCCTACAATGAGCAGTTCTTC; j_call: TRBJ2-1; d_call: TRBD2; clone_size: NA; v_call: TRBV4-2
cdr3_aa: CASSSPSGGGRNIQYF; cdr3_nt: TGTGCCAGCAGCTCCCCCTCGGGAGGAGGGAGAAACATTCAGTACTTC; j_call: TRBJ2-4; d_call: TRBD2; clone_size: NA; v_call: TRBV7-2
cdr3_aa: CAWSVQGAPYNEQFF; cdr3_nt: TGTGCCTGGAGTGTCCAGGGGGCCCCCTACAATGAGCAGTTCTTC; j_call: TRBJ2-1; d_call: TRBD1; clone_size: once; v_call: TRBV30
cdr3_aa: CASSSGPGAFF; cdr3_nt: TGTGCCAGCAGTTCGGGACCGGGTGCTTTCTTT; j_call: TRBJ1-1; d_call: NA; clone_size: few; v_call: TRBV7-6
cdr3_aa: CASSLAQNKAPAFF; cdr3_nt: TGTGCCAGCAGCTTAGCGCAGAACAAAGCCCCAGCTTTCTTT; j_call: TRBJ1-1; d_call: NA; clone_size: NA; v_call: TRBV7-9
cdr3_aa: CASLNSGDSYNEQFF; cdr3_nt: TGTGCCAGTCTAAATTCGGGGGACAGCTACAATGAGCAGTTCTTC; j_call: TRBJ2-1; d_call: NA; clone_size: NA; v_call: TRBV13
cdr3_aa: CASSLETVETQYF; cdr3_nt: TGTGCCAGCAGCTTAGAGACAGTAGAGACCCAGTACTTC; j_call: TRBJ2-5; d_call: NA; clone_size: NA; v_call: TRBV11-2
cdr3_aa: CASSMTVLSGNTIYF; cdr3_nt: TGTGCCAGTAGCATGACAGTGCTCTCTGGAAACACCATATATTTT; j_call: TRBJ1-3; d_call: NA; clone_size: NA; v_call: TRBV19
cdr3_aa: CASSPTKRLAKNIQYF; cdr3_nt: TGTGCCAGCAGCCCTACAAAGCGGCTAGCCAAAAACATTCAGTACTTC; j_call: TRBJ2-4; d_call: NA; clone_size: NA; v_call: TRBV14
cdr3_aa: CASSFSGGSGEAFF; cdr3_nt: TGTGCCAGCAGCTTTTCAGGGGGTAGCGGTGAAGCTTTCTTT; j_call: TRBJ1-1; d_call: TRBD1; clone_size: NA; v_call: TRBV5-4
cdr3_aa: CASSWTVDNEQFF; cdr3_nt: TGTGCCAGCAGTTGGACGGTAGACAATGAGCAGTTCTTC; j_call: TRBJ2-1; d_call: NA; clone_size: NA; v_call: TRBV28
cdr3_aa: CASSQGGELFF; cdr3_nt: TGTGCCAGCAGCCAAGGCGGGGAGCTGTTTTTT; j_call: TRBJ2-2; d_call: NA; clone_size: NA; v_call: TRBV6-4
cdr3_aa: CASLRVTNSNQPQHF; cdr3_nt: TGTGCCAGTTTACGGGTCACAAATAGCAATCAGCCCCAGCATTTT; j_call: TRBJ1-5; d_call: NA; clone_size: NA; v_call: TRBV19
cdr3_aa: CSVQAGINTEAFF; cdr3_nt: TGCAGCGTTCAAGCAGGGATTAACACTGAAGCTTTCTTT; j_call: TRBJ1-1; d_call: NA; clone_size: NA; v_call: TRBV29-1
cdr3_aa: CASSVAGTTTDTQYF; cdr3_nt: TGTGCCAGCAGCGTAGCTGGGACTACTACAGATACGCAGTATTTT; j_call: TRBJ2-3; d_call: TRBD2; clone_size: NA; v_call: TRBV9
cdr3_aa: CASSSKTHGGEAFF; cdr3_nt: TGCGCCAGCAGCTCAAAGACTCATGGGGGTGAAGCTTTCTTT; j_call: TRBJ1-1; d_call: NA; clone_size: NA; v_call: TRBV5-1
cdr3_aa: CASSFDSSVVWAGELFF; cdr3_nt: TGTGCCAGCAGCTTCGACAGTTCCGTGGTCTGGGCCGGGGAGCTGTTTTTT; j_call: TRBJ2-2; d_call: NA; clone_size: NA; v_call: TRBV5-6
cdr3_aa: CASRSRAGGELFF; cdr3_nt: TGTGCCAGCAGGTCCAGAGCCGGCGGGGAGCTGTTTTTT; j_call: TRBJ2-2; d_call: NA; clone_size: NA; v_call: TRBV7-7
cdr3_aa: CASSHTTTNTEAFF; cdr3_nt: TGTGCCAGCAGCCATACTACAACGAACACTGAAGCTTTCTTT; j_call: TRBJ1-1; d_call: NA; clone_size: NA; v_call: TRBV13
cdr3_aa: CASKTGRTYEQYF; cdr3_nt: TGTGCCAGCAAGACCGGGCGAACCTACGAGCAGTACTTC; j_call: TRBJ2-7; d_call: NA; clone_size: NA; v_call: TRBV27
cdr3_aa: CASSSDRVPNTEAFF; cdr3_nt: TGTGCCAGCTCATCGGACCGGGTCCCGAACACTGAAGCTTTCTTT; j_call: TRBJ1-1; d_call: NA; clone_size: once; v_call: TRBV18
cdr3_aa: CASSAQEKLFF; cdr3_nt: TGTGCCAGCAGCGCGCAAGAAAAACTGTTTTTT; j_call: TRBJ1-4; d_call: NA; clone_size: few; v_call: TRBV7-9
cdr3_aa: CASSPDRVGTQYF; cdr3_nt: TGCGCCAGCAGCCCCGACCGGGTAGGGACCCAGTACTTC; j_call: TRBJ2-5; d_call: NA; clone_size: NA; v_call: TRBV5-1
cdr3_aa: CATLLAATQYF; cdr3_nt: TGTGCCACCTTACTAGCGGCCACGCAGTATTTT; j_call: TRBJ2-3; d_call: TRBD2; clone_size: NA; v_call: TRBV6-1
cdr3_aa: CASSQESTVPYGYTF; cdr3_nt: TGCGCCAGCAGCCAAGAATCGACAGTGCCGTATGGCTACACCTTC; j_call: TRBJ1-2; d_call: NA; clone_size: NA; v_call: TRBV4-1
cdr3_aa: CASTDTGPSGNTIYF; cdr3_nt: TGTGCCAGTACCGATACCGGTCCCTCTGGAAACACCATATATTTT; j_call: TRBJ1-3; d_call: NA; clone_size: NA; v_call: TRBV19
cdr3_aa: CASSERLYGYTF; cdr3_nt: TGTGCCAGCAGTGAGAGACTCTATGGCTACACCTTC; j_call: TRBJ1-2; d_call: NA; clone_size: NA; v_call: TRBV6-1
cdr3_aa: CASSRLTGVVSEAFF; cdr3_nt: TGTGCCAGCAGCCGTCTGACAGGGGTGGTATCTGAAGCTTTCTTT; j_call: TRBJ1-1; d_call: TRBD1; clone_size: NA; v_call: TRBV7-8
cdr3_aa: CASSEGALFNEQFF; cdr3_nt: TGTGCCAGCAGTGAAGGGGCGCTTTTCAATGAGCAGTTCTTC; j_call: TRBJ2-1; d_call: NA; clone_size: NA; v_call: TRBV2
cdr3_aa: CASKYTYTDTQYF; cdr3_nt: TGTGCCAGCAAGTACACGTACACAGATACGCAGTATTTT; j_call: TRBJ2-3; d_call: NA; clone_size: NA; v_call: TRBV2
cdr3_aa: CASSYEGTPLHF; cdr3_nt: TGTGCCAGCAGTTACGAAGGGACACCCCTCCACTTT; j_call: TRBJ1-6; d_call: NA; clone_size: NA; v_call: TRBV6-5
cdr3_aa: CASSWSRGQGGVEAFF; cdr3_nt: TGTGCCAGCAGCTGGAGCCGTGGACAGGGGGGAGTTGAAGCTTTCTTT; j_call: TRBJ1-1; d_call: TRBD1; clone_size: NA; v_call: TRBV5-5
cdr3_aa: CASKGAGNTIYF; cdr3_nt: TGTGCCAGCAAGGGGGCTGGAAACACCATATATTTT; j_call: TRBJ1-3; d_call: NA; clone_size: NA; v_call: TRBV11-2
cdr3_aa: CASSVDGGSISEQFF; cdr3_nt: TGTGCCAGCAGCGTAGATGGCGGGAGCATCTCTGAGCAGTTCTTC; j_call: TRBJ2-1; d_call: TRBD2; clone_size: NA; v_call: TRBV9
cdr3_aa: CASSGPQRQGRGSYEQYF; cdr3_nt: TGTGCCAGCAGTGGCCCCCAGAGACAGGGGAGGGGCTCCTACGAGCAGTACTTC; j_call: TRBJ2-7; d_call: NA; clone_size: NA; v_call: TRBV6-1
cdr3_aa: CASSLVLLGEPDTQYF; cdr3_nt: TGTGCCAGCAGCTTAGTTCTACTCGGGGAGCCAGATACGCAGTATTTT; j_call: TRBJ2-3; d_call: NA; clone_size: NA; v_call: TRBV11-1
cdr3_aa: CASNRGSHTEAFF; cdr3_nt: TGTGCCAGCAATAGGGGCAGCCACACTGAAGCTTTCTTT; j_call: TRBJ1-1; d_call: NA; clone_size: NA; v_call: TRBV14